These T cell receptor beta chains were read from a single sample in a study of blood T cells in healthy people across ages. Via MiXCR, TCRdb re-called the 5' RACE reads, giving one row per CDR3 protein. The sample holds around 1.7 million distinct CDR3 sequences; about 28% are singletons and the top ten take about 8%. What was sequenced was blood. The source is a woman aged 25 to 39 in good health. CDR3s include the opening cysteine and the closing phenylalanine or tryptophan.

>TRBJ2-6|TRBV7-9
CASTLGGAGTNVLTF
>TRBJ2-7|TRBV27
CASSRGPIYEQYF
>TRBJ2-7|TRBV20-1
CSAEDRGRTTYEQYF
>TRBJ2-3|TRBV14
CASSHTSGVTDTQYF
>TRBJ2-7|TRBV12-5
CASGQGGNEQYF
>-|TRBV29-1
CGGNLAGVVETQYF
>TRBJ2-7|TRBV10-2
CASGGLAGAHEQYF
>TRBJ2-7|TRBV5-1
CASSETTSRYEQYF
>TRBJ2-7|TRBV7-9
CASSSLSGTRSYEQYF
>TRBJ2-5|TRBV6-5
CASSRAVQYQETQYF
>TRBJ1-1|TRBV3-1
CASSQAPQGGGTEAFF
>-|TRBV10-3
CAISEQRLVDEQYF
>TRBJ1-2|TRBV12-3/TRBV12-4
CASSQVDRGGYTF
>TRBJ2-1|TRBV5-6
CASSLAGGAEEQFF
>TRBJ2-5|TRBV21-1
CASHGTGEETQYF
>TRBJ2-3|TRBV6-6
CASSYFADTQYF
>TRBJ2-1|TRBV2
CASSEDRGPTNEQFF
>TRBJ2-7|TRBV15
CATSEARTSGLYEQYF
>TRBJ2-5|TRBV12-3/TRBV12-4
CASNPSGGDGTQYF
>-|TRBV24-1
CATSDPSGGGAETQYF